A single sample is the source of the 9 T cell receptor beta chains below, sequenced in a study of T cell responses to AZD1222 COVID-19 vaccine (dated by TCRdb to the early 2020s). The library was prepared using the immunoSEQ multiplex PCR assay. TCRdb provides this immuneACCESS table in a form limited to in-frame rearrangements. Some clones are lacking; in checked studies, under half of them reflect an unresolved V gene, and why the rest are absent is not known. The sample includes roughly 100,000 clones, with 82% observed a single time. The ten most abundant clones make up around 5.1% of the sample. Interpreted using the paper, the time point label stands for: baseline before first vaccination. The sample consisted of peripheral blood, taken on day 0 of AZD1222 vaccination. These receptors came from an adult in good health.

CDR3 sequence: CASSLDGGRYEQYF. The CDR3 coding sequence is TGTGCCAGCAGCTTGGACGGGGGGAGGTACGAGCAGTACTTC. The chain uses TRBV5-6 and TRBJ2-7; 7 positions agree with TRBD2. This CDR3 region has 14 residues. V lost 0 bases to trimming and J lost 4 bases; unmatched junction nucleotides: 4. Germline-derived CDR1 and CDR2 are SGHDT and YYEEEE.

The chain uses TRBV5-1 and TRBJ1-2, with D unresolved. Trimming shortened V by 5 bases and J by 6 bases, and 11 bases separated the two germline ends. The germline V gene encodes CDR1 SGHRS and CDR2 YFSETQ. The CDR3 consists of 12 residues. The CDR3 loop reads CASRFAADGYTF. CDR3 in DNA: TGCGCCAGCAGATTTGCAGCCGATGGCTACACCTTC. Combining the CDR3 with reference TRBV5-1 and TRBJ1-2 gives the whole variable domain KAGVTQTPRYLIKTRGQQVTLSCSPISGHRSVSWYQQTPGQGLQFLFEYFSETQRNKGNFPGRFSGRQFSNSRSEMNVSTLELGDSALYLCASRFAADGYTFGSGTRLTVV.

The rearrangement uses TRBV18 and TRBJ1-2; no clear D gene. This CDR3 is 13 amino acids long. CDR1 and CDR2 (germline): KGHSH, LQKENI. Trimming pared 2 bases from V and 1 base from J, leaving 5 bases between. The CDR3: CASSPEVNYGYTF. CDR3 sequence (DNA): TGTGCCAGCTCACCAGAGGTTAACTATGGCTACACCTTC.

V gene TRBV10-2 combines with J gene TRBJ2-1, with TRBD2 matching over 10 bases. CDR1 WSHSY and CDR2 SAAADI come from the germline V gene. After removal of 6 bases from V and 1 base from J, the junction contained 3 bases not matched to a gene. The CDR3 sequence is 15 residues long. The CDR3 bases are TGCGCCAGCAGGAGTAGCGGGGGGTCCTACAATGAGCAGTTCTTC. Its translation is CASRSSGGSYNEQFF.

The DNA of the CDR3 is TGTGCCAGCAGCTTCCCCCTTGTGGGGACTGAAGCTTTCTTT. It codes for CASSFPLVGTEAFF. This chain uses TRBV11-2 with TRBJ1-1; no clear D gene. The CDR3 has 14 amino acids. V was pared by 3 bases and J by 5 bases, with 13 bases between. The germline V gene has CDR1 SGHAT and CDR2 FQNNGV.

CDR3 protein: CASSLGAAYGYTF. The CDR3 DNA reads TGTGCCAGCAGCTTGGGGGCAGCCTATGGCTACACCTTC. The gene calls are TRBV5-6 and TRBJ1-2; D is unclear. V lost 0 bases and J 4 bases, leaving 7 bases between the germline ends. This CDR3 region has 13 residues. CDR1 and CDR2 from the germline V gene are SGHDT and YYEEEE.

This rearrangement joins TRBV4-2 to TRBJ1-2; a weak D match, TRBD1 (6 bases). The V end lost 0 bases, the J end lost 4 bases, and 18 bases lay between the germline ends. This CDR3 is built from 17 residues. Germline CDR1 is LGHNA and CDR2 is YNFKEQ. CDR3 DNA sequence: TGTGCCAGCAGCCAAGATATCAGCAGGGGCGCATCCTATGGCTACACCTTC. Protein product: CASSQDISRGASYGYTF.

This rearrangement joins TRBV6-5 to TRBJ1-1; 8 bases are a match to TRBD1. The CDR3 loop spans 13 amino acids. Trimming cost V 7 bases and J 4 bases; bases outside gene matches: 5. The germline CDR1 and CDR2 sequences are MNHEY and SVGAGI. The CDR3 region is CASTGQGGTEAFF. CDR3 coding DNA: TGTGCCAGCACCGGACAGGGAGGCACTGAAGCTTTCTTT.

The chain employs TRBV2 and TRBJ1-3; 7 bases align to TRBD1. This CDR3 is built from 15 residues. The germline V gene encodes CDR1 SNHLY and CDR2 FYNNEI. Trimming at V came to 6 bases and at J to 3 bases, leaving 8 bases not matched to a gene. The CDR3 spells CASRGPGGRGNTIYF. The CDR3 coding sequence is TGTGCCAGCAGGGGGCCAGGGGGGCGTGGAAACACCATATATTTT.